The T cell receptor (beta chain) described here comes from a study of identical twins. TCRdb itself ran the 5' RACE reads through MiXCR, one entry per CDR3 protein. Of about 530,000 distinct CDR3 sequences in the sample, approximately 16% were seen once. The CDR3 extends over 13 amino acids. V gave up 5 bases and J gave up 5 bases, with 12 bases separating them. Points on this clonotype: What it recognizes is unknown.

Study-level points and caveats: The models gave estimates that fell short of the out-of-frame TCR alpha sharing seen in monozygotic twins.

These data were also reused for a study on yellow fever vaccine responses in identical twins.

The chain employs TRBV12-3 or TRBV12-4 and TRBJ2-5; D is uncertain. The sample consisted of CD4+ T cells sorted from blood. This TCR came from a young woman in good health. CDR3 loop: CASSTDQRETQYF. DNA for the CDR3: TGTGCCAGCAGTACCGACCAGAGGGAGACCCAGTACTTC.